Shown below are 32 T cell receptor beta chains from a single sample sequenced in a study of cytomegalovirus exposure and HLA in healthy donors. The PCR ran on 60 Vbeta and 13 Jbeta primers. Sequenced by immunoSEQ multiplex PCR; TCRdb stores in-frame clones only, minus some. The table has roughly 190,000 clones, 70% to 80% seen once. Sequences were obtained from PBMCs. The receptors originated from a woman between 50 and 59 years old in good health and CMV-seronegative.

The CDR3 sequence is CASSLKEAPGQQFF. DNA for the CDR3: TGCGCCAGCAGCTTGAAGGAGGCACCGGGTCAGCAGTTCTTC. The rearrangement uses TRBV5-1 and TRBJ2-1, with D perhaps matching TRBD2 (5 bases). The V and J ends lost 1 base and 11 bases respectively, with 16 bases between them. Germline CDR1 SGHRS, CDR2 YFSETQ. The length of the CDR3 is 14 residues.

This rearrangement joins TRBV28 to TRBJ2-3; 12 bases are a match to TRBD2. From germline, CDR1 is MDHEN and CDR2 SYDVKM. The J segment lost 2 bases and the V segment lost 5 bases, leaving 5 bases of the junction unmatched. The CDR3 is made up of 16 amino acids. CDR3 DNA sequence: TGTGCCAGCAGTGACGGACTAGCGGGAAACACAGATACGCAGTATTTT. It codes for CASSDGLAGNTDTQYF.

The chain links TRBV6-1 to TRBJ2-7; TRBD1 agrees at 8 bases. Unmatched junction bases numbered 9, after V lost 4 bases and J lost 4 bases. The CDR3 loop spans 15 amino acids. CDR1 is MNHNS, CDR2 SASEGT, per germline. The CDR3 DNA follows: TGTGCCAGCAGTGCTCGGCAGGGGGCTGCTTACGAGCAGTACTTC. Its translation is CASSARQGAAYEQYF.

This chain links TRBV28 with TRBJ1-2, with TRBD1 identical over 8 bases. CDR1 MDHEN and CDR2 SYDVKM come from the germline V gene. This CDR3 spans 14 amino acids. J was trimmed by 0 bases and V by 7 bases; bases with no gene match: 4. The CDR3 nucleotides are TGTGCCAGCAAAAGACAGGGGACTAACTATGGCTACACCTTC. This encodes CASKRQGTNYGYTF.

Written as DNA, the CDR3 is TGTGCCAGCAGTTCAGGGGCCAGTGGGCTTGGCTATGGCTACACCTTC. It specifies CASSSGASGLGYGYTF. The chain joins TRBV27 to TRBJ1-2; perhaps TRBD1 as D (6 bases). Trimming pared 4 bases from V and 4 bases from J, leaving 19 bases between. This CDR3 region has 16 residues. CDR1 is MNHEY, CDR2 SMNVEV, per germline (reference sequence).

V is TRBV2 and J is TRBJ2-3, with 9 nucleotides matching TRBD2. J was trimmed by 4 bases and V by 5 bases; bases with no gene match: 7. This CDR3 spans 15 amino acids. Per germline, CDR1 SNHLY and CDR2 FYNNEI. The CDR3 here is CASSRSGRSPDTQYF. The DNA of the CDR3 is TGTGCCAGCAGTCGTAGCGGGAGATCCCCAGATACGCAGTATTTT.

The J gene is TRBJ1-2, the V gene TRBV7-2; 12 nucleotides line up with TRBD1. Losses at the gene ends were 5 bases for V and 4 bases for J; bases not matched to a gene: 5. Germline V gene data show CDR1 as SGHTA and CDR2 as FQGNSA. The CDR3 spans 15 residues. CDR3 protein: CASSPGQGASYGYTF. CDR3 nucleotide sequence: TGTGCCAGCAGCCCGGGACAGGGGGCTTCCTATGGCTACACCTTC.

There are a few counts of this clone. The chain links TRBV5-1 to TRBJ2-1; 8 nucleotides agree with TRBD1. CDR1 is SGHRS, CDR2 YFSETQ, per germline. V trimming: 4 bases; J trimming: 6 bases; junction bases outside the gene matches: 6. The CDR3 runs 14 residues. The CDR3 nucleotides are TGCGCCAGCAGCCAGGACAGGGTGGGCAATGAGCAGTTCTTC. Amino acid sequence: CASSQDRVGNEQFF.

The chain recombines TRBV6-5 with TRBJ1-3, with 7 positions matching TRBD1. Per the germline V gene, CDR1 is MNHEY and CDR2 is SVGAGI. The CDR3 is 15 residues long. Losses at the gene ends were 4 bases for V and 3 bases for J; bases not matched to a gene: 6. The CDR3 DNA follows: TGTGCCAGCAGTTTCGGGGGACAGATTGGAAACACCATATATTTT. Amino acids: CASSFGGQIGNTIYF.

The V call is TRBV29-1, the J call TRBJ2-5; 11 nucleotides align to TRBD2. V was pared by 7 bases and J by 1 base, with 8 bases of the junction left unmatched. This CDR3 is 15 amino acids long. CDR1 SQVTM and CDR2 ANQGSEA come from the germline V gene. The CDR3 DNA reads TGCAGCGGCACCGGGACTAGCGGTATCCAAGAGACCCAGTACTTC. Protein sequence: CSGTGTSGIQETQYF. The variable domain in full, completed from reference TRBV29-1 and TRBJ2-5, reads SAVISQKPSRDICQRGTSLTIQCQVDSQVTMMFWYRQQPGQSLTLIATANQGSEATYESGFVIDKFPISRPNLTFSTLTVSNMSPEDSSIYLCSGTGTSGIQETQYFGPGTRLLVL.

The chain combines TRBV19 with TRBJ2-5; D is possibly TRBD1 (6 bases). Deletions cut 5 bases from V and 2 bases from J, with 15 bases between. This CDR3 is built from 15 residues. From germline, CDR1 is LNHDA and CDR2 SQIVND (reference sequence). This CDR3 is CASSSQGTGQETQYF. The CDR3 bases are TGTGCCAGTAGTTCACAGGGTACGGGGCAAGAGACCCAGTACTTC.

The chain couples TRBV5-1 to TRBJ2-7; 8 nucleotides agree with TRBD1. Germline V CDR1 and CDR2: SGHRS, YFSETQ. Trimming removed 3 bases from V and 4 bases from J; junction bases left unmatched: 6. CDR3 length: 14 residues. CDR3 residues: CASSSYDRGYEQYF. In nucleotides, the CDR3 is TGCGCCAGCAGCTCGTACGACAGGGGATACGAGCAGTACTTC.

This clone has a single count. The gene calls are TRBV7-9 and TRBJ2-7, with D unresolved. Trimming took 1 base from V and 1 from J, leaving 11 bases between them. CDR3 size: 15 residues. Germline V gives CDR1 SEHNR, CDR2 FQNEAQ (reference sequence). This CDR3 is CASSLGMAASYEQYF. In DNA, the CDR3 is TGTGCCAGCAGCTTAGGAATGGCGGCTTCCTACGAGCAGTACTTC.

This clone was seen only a few times. This chain links TRBV5-4 with TRBJ1-2; D uncertain. Germline V CDR1 and CDR2: SGHNT, YYREEE (reference sequence). V was pared by 0 bases and J by 3 bases, with 9 bases between. The CDR3 covers 14 residues. The CDR3: CASSLEADYYGYTF. The CDR3 DNA sequence: TGTGCCAGCAGCTTGGAGGCGGACTACTATGGCTACACCTTC. The variable domain in full, with the rest retrieved from reference TRBV5-4 and TRBJ1-2, is ETGVTQSPTHLIKTRGQQVTLRCSSQSGHNTVSWYQQALGQGPQFIFQYYREEENGRGNFPPRFSGLQFPNYSSELNVNALELDDSALYLCASSLEADYYGYTFGSGTRLTVV.

The chain combines TRBV9 with TRBJ2-5, with a tentative D call TRBD1 (6 bases). V gave up 4 bases and J gave up 5 bases, with 15 bases separating them. The CDR3 has 14 amino acids. Germline V gives CDR1 SGDLS, CDR2 YYNGEE. The CDR3 coding sequence is TGTGCCAGCAGCCCTGGACAGCCTGGGGAGACCCAGTACTTC. Residues: CASSPGQPGETQYF.

The V call is TRBV18, the J call TRBJ2-3; TRBD1 matches 8 bases. This CDR3 is built from 18 residues. The germline gives CDR1 KGHSH, CDR2 LQKENI. The junction had 11 bases not matched to a gene; V was cut back by 3 bases and J by 0 bases. The CDR3 here is CASSPILWTGPSTDTQYF. The DNA for the CDR3 is TGTGCCAGCTCACCTATTTTATGGACAGGGCCTAGCACAGATACGCAGTATTTT.

V and J are TRBV6-1 and TRBJ2-1, with TRBD2 matching 10 bases. The ends lost 0 bases at V and 7 bases at J; junction bases unmatched: 3. Germline CDR1 and CDR2: MNHNS and SASEGT. The CDR3 extends over 15 amino acids. CDR3: CASSEAASGSNEQFF. In nucleotides, the CDR3 is TGTGCCAGCAGTGAAGCGGCTAGCGGGAGTAATGAGCAGTTCTTC.

In its sample, this clone was seen once. CDR3 protein: CASSPIGYGSGGTDTQYF. CDR3 coding DNA: TGTGCCAGCTCCCCGATCGGCTACGGGTCCGGGGGCACAGATACGCAGTATTTT. J is TRBJ2-3 and V is TRBV18, with a weak D call TRBD2 (5 bases). Germline CDR1 KGHSH, CDR2 LQKENI. The CDR3 consists of 18 residues. V was cut by 6 bases and J by 1 base, with 23 bases left in between.

The chain employs TRBV29-1 and TRBJ2-7, with 9 bases identical to TRBD1. CDR3 size: 13 residues. CDR1 is SQVTM, CDR2 ANQGSEA, per germline. The J segment lost 5 bases and the V segment lost 8 bases, leaving 10 bases of the junction unmatched. The CDR3 sequence is CSFRGQGTNEQYF. The CDR3 DNA reads as TGCAGCTTTCGGGGACAGGGAACCAACGAGCAGTACTTC.

Of note for this clone: Other DNA sequences of this sample code for an identical CDR3. The CDR3 sequence is CASSLVAGGSGELFF. CDR3 nucleotide sequence: TGCGCCAGCAGCTTGGTAGCGGGAGGTTCCGGGGAGCTGTTTTTT. The genes are TRBV5-1 and TRBJ2-2; TRBD2 matches at 10 bases. Trimming cost V 0 bases and J 6 bases; bases outside gene matches: 2. This CDR3 contains 15 residues. CDR1 is SGHRS and CDR2 is YFSETQ in the germline V gene.

The rearrangement joins TRBV25-1 to TRBJ2-3; TRBD1 matches at 7 bases. The ends lost 2 bases at V and 6 bases at J; junction bases unmatched: 11. CDR3 length equals 16 residues. CDR1 and CDR2 from the germline V gene are MGHDK and SYGVNS. The CDR3 loop is CASSEEGVGGFDTQYF. CDR3 sequence (DNA): TGTGCCAGCAGTGAAGAGGGAGTAGGGGGCTTCGATACGCAGTATTTT.

Concerning this clone: One junction end disagrees with the germline gene, perhaps due to a read error. The chain couples TRBV7-8 to TRBJ2-2, with 10 bases lining up with TRBD2. There are 15 residues in the CDR3. From germline, CDR1 is SGHVS and CDR2 FQNEAQ. The CDR3 sequence is CASSLAGVFTGELFF. The DNA for the CDR3 is TGTGCCAGCAGCCTAGCGGGAGTGTTCACCGGGGAGCTGTTTTTT.

V usage is TRBV28 and J usage is TRBJ2-7, with 9 bases identical to TRBD1. This CDR3 has 12 amino acids. Germline-derived CDR1 and CDR2 are MDHEN and SYDVKM. The J segment lost 7 bases and the V segment lost 6 bases, leaving 4 bases of the junction unmatched. The CDR3 DNA is TGTGCCAGCAGCAGTGGGACAGGGGAGCAGTACTTC. Protein product: CASSSGTGEQYF.

The V call is TRBV4-3, the J call TRBJ2-7; 7 nucleotides match TRBD2. The CDR3 is 14 amino acids. With 3 bases clipped from V and 7 bases from J, the junction kept 9 bases outside the gene matches. Germline V gene sequence: CDR1 LGHNA, CDR2 YSLEER. The DNA of the CDR3 is TGCGCCAGCAGCCAGGAGCGGGGTCCTGGGGAGCAGTACTTC. This codes for CASSQERGPGEQYF.

In the case of this clone: At one of its ends the junction is not consistent with the germline gene, which may arise from a read error. The V call is TRBV7-9, the J call TRBJ1-1, with D unresolved. The CDR3 length is 12 residues. The germline gives CDR1 SEHNR, CDR2 FQNEAQ (reference sequence). CDR3 sequence: CSSSPGYTEAFF. CDR3 in DNA: TGTTCCAGCAGCCCAGGCTACACTGAAGCTTTCTTT.

J is TRBJ1-6 and V is TRBV7-2; 7 bases agree with TRBD1. Germline assignment: CDR1 SGHTA and CDR2 FQGNSA. The CDR3 sequence is 17 residues long. After removal of 5 bases from V and 3 bases from J, the junction contained 10 bases not matched to a gene. The CDR3 DNA follows: TGTGCCAGCAGCGTCACTCGACAGGGTCGCTATAATTCACCCCTCCACTTT. Its translation: CASSVTRQGRYNSPLHF.

The chain uses TRBV28 and TRBJ1-1, with D maybe TRBD1 (5 bases). Trimming took off 10 bases at V and 1 base at J, with 13 bases between the two ends. CDR1 is MDHEN, CDR2 SYDVKM, per germline. This CDR3 spans 13 amino acids. The CDR3: CATFDSRNTEAFF. DNA for the CDR3: TGTGCCACCTTTGACAGCAGGAACACTGAAGCTTTCTTT.

The genes are TRBV5-1 and TRBJ1-1; D is unclear. Trimming pared 4 bases from V and 3 bases from J, leaving 13 bases between. The germline gives CDR1 SGHRS, CDR2 YFSETQ. This CDR3 contains 14 residues. The CDR3 nucleotides are TGCGCCAGCAGCCCGGAGGACGGTTACACTGAAGCTTTCTTT. Residues: CASSPEDGYTEAFF.

The rearrangement links TRBV7-3 to TRBJ1-2; 7 bases are shared with TRBD1. In germline, CDR1 is SGHTA, CDR2 FQGTGA. This CDR3 contains 17 residues. Trimming cost V 6 bases and J 8 bases; bases outside gene matches: 21. CDR3 region: CASSTSGTATTLVGYTF. The CDR3 DNA reads as TGTGCCAGCAGTACTTCAGGGACAGCAACAACACTAGTGGGCTACACCTTC.

V is TRBV18 and J is TRBJ1-1; tentatively, D is TRBD1 (6 bases). From germline, CDR1 is KGHSH and CDR2 LQKENI. V lost 3 bases to trimming and J lost 4 bases, with 18 bases between them. There are 16 residues in the CDR3. The CDR3 coding sequence is TGTGCCAGCTCACCTTCGGACAGTCTTTGGGGCACTGAAGCTTTCTTT. Protein sequence: CASSPSDSLWGTEAFF.

The chain uses TRBV27 and TRBJ2-6; D not resolved. CDR3 size: 15 residues. CDR1 is MNHEY, CDR2 SMNVEV, per germline (reference sequence). The V and J ends lost 3 bases and 0 bases respectively, with 6 bases between them. CDR3 nucleotide sequence: TGTGCCAGCAGTTTCTCCCGCTCTGGGGCCAACGTCCTGACTTTC. Translation: CASSFSRSGANVLTF.

This chain uses TRBV9 with TRBJ2-1; D is ambiguous. The ends were cut back, 0 bases at V and 7 bases at J, with 8 bases in the middle. The CDR3 loop spans 13 amino acids. Germline lookup yields CDR1 SGDLS and CDR2 YYNGEE. This chain's CDR3 is CASSVGSSNEQFF. For the CDR3, the DNA is TGTGCCAGCAGCGTAGGTTCCTCGAATGAGCAGTTCTTC.